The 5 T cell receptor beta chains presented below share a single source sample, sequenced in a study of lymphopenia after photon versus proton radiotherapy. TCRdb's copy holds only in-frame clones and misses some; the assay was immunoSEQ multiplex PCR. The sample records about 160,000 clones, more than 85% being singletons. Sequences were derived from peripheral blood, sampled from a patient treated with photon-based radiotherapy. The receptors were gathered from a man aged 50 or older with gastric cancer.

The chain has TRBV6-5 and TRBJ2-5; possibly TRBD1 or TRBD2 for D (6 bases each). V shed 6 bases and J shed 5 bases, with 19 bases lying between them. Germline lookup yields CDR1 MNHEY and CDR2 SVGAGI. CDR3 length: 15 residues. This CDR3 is CASSPGAGPMETQYF. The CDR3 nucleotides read TGTGCCAGCAGCCCGGGGGCGGGCCCTATGGAGACCCAGTACTTC.

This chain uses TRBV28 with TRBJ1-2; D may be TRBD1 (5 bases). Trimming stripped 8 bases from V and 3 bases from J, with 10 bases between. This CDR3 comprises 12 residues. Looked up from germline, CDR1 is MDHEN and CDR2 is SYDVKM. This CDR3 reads CASATGDYGYTF. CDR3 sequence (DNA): TGTGCCAGCGCTACAGGCGACTATGGCTACACCTTC.

The CDR3 sequence: CASISAPGKGTEAFF. The CDR3 DNA reads TGTGCCAGCATCTCGGCCCCAGGGAAGGGCACTGAAGCTTTCTTT. This rearrangement joins TRBV16 to TRBJ1-1, with a tentative D call TRBD1 (5 bases). The CDR3 length is 15 residues. The V gene lost 7 bases and the J gene lost 4 bases, with 19 bases spanning the gap. Germline V gives CDR1 KGHSY, CDR2 FQNENV.

The CDR3 region is CASSLSQGGGSSYEQYF. The CDR3 region has the DNA TGTGCCAGCAGTTTAAGTCAAGGAGGAGGGAGCTCCTACGAGCAGTACTTC. The gene calls are TRBV28 and TRBJ2-7; D is possibly TRBD2 (6 bases). Per the germline V gene, CDR1 is MDHEN and CDR2 is SYDVKM. V gave up 2 bases and J gave up 0 bases, with 17 bases separating them. CDR3 length equals 17 residues.

Written as DNA, the CDR3 is TGTGCCAGCAGCGCCTCGAGGGAACAGCCCCAGCATTTT. Its protein is CASSASREQPQHF. The chain combines TRBV7-2 with TRBJ1-5; no clear D gene. The CDR3 runs 13 residues. V lost 5 bases and J 7 bases, leaving 12 bases between the germline ends. Germline V CDR1 and CDR2: SGHTA, FQGNSA.